This TCR beta chain originates from a study of T cell responses to AZD1222 COVID-19 vaccine. Clones were sequenced by immunoSEQ multiplex PCR, and TCRdb holds only the in-frame ones, with some missing. Found here are about 96,000 clones, almost 90% of them singletons; the top ten hold about 25%. The sequenced sample was peripheral blood, obtained on day 0 of AZD1222 vaccination. This TCR derives from an adult in good health.

CDR3 DNA sequence: TGTGCCAGCTCACCCGTAGACGATGGAAACACCATATATTTT. This codes for CASSPVDDGNTIYF. The V gene is TRBV18, the J gene TRBJ1-3; D remains unclear. In germline, CDR1 is KGHSH, CDR2 LQKENI. Trimming removed 3 bases at V and 3 bases at J, with 9 bases between. This CDR3 is 14 amino acids long.